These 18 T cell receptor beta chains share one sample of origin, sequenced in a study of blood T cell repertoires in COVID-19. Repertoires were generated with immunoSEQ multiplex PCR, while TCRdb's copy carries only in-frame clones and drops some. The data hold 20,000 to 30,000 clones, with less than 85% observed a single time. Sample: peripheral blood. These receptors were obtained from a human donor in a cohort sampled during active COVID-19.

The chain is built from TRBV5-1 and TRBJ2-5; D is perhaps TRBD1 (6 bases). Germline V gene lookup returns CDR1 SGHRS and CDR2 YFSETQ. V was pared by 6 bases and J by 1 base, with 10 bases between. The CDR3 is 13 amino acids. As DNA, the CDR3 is TGCGCCAGCAATACAGGGTCCCAAGAGACCCAGTACTTC. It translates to CASNTGSQETQYF.

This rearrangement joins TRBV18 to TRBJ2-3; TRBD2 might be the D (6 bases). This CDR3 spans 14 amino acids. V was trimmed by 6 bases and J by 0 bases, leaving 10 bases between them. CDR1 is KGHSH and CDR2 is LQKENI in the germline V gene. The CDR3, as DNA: TGTGCCAGCTCTCCGGGACTTAGCACAGATACGCAGTATTTT. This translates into CASSPGLSTDTQYF.

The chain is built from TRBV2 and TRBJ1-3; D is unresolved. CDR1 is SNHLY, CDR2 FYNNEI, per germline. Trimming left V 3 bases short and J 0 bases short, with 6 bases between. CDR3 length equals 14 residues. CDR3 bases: TGTGCCAGCAGTGACTCAGACTCTGGAAACACCATATATTTT. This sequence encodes CASSDSDSGNTIYF.

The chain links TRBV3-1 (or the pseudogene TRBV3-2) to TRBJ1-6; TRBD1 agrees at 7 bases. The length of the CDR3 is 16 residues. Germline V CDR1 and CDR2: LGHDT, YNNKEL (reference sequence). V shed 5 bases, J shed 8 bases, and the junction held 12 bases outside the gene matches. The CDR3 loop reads CASSFRGVANDSPLHF. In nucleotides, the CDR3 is TGTGCCAGCAGCTTCAGGGGGGTAGCGAATGATTCACCCCTCCACTTT.

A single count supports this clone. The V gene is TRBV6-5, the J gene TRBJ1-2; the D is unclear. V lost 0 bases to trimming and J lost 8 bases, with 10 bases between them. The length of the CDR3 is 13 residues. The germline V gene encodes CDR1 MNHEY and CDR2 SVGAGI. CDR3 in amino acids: CASSYSPGGGYTF. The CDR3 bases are TGTGCCAGCAGTTACTCGCCGGGAGGAGGCTACACCTTC.

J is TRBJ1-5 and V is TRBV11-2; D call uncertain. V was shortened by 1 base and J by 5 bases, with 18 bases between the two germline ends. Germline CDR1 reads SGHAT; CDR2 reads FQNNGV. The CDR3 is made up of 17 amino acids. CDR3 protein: CASSLVGGVMGHQPQHF. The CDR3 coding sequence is TGTGCCAGCAGCTTAGTGGGCGGGGTCATGGGTCATCAGCCCCAGCATTTT.

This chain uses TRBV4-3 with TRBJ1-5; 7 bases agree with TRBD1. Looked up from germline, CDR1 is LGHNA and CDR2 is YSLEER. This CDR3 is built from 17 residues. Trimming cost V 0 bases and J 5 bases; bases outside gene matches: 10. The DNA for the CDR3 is TGCGCCAGCAGCCAAGATCTCGGGACAGTAACGCATCAGCCCCAGCATTTT. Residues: CASSQDLGTVTHQPQHF.

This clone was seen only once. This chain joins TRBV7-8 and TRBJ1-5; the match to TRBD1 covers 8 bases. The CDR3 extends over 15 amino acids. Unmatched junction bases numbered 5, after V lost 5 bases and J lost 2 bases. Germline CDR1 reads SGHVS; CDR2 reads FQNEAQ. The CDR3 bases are TGTGCCAGCAGCCTAACAGGGGGAGGCAATCAGCCCCAGCATTTT. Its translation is CASSLTGGGNQPQHF.

CDR3 coding DNA: TGTGCCAGCAGCTCCACAGGGCATCTCGGCTATGGCTACACCTTC. Protein sequence: CASSSTGHLGYGYTF. The chain carries TRBV7-2 and TRBJ1-2, with D possibly matching TRBD1 (6 bases). V was shortened by 4 bases and J by 4 bases, with 16 bases between the two germline ends. Germline V gives CDR1 SGHTA, CDR2 FQGNSA. This CDR3 contains 15 residues. Variable domain in full (rest from reference TRBV7-2 and TRBJ1-2): GAGVSQSPSNKVTEKGKDVELRCDPISGHTALYWYRQSLGQGLEFLIYFQGNSAPDKSGLPSDRFSAERTGGSVSTLTIQRTQQEDSAVYLCASSSTGHLGYGYTFGSGTRLTVV.

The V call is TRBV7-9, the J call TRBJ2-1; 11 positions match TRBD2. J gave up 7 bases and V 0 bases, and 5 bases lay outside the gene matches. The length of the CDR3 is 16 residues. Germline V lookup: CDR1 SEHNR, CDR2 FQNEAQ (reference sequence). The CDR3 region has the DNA TGTGCCAGCAGCTTAGCGCTACTAGCGGGAGTGAATGAGCAGTTCTTC. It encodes CASSLALLAGVNEQFF.

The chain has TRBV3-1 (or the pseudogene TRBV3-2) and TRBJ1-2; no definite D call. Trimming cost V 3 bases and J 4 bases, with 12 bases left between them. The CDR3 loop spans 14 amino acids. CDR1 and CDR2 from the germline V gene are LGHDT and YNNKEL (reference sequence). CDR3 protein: CASSHSGEGYGYTF. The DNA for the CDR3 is TGTGCCAGCAGCCATTCCGGGGAGGGCTATGGCTACACCTTC.

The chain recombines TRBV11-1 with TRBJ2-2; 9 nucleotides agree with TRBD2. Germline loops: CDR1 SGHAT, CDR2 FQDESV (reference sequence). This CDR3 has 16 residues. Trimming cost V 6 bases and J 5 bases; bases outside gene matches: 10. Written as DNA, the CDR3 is TGTGCCAGCAGACCCCGGTTAGCGGGGGTTACCGGGGAGCTGTTTTTT. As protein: CASRPRLAGVTGELFF.

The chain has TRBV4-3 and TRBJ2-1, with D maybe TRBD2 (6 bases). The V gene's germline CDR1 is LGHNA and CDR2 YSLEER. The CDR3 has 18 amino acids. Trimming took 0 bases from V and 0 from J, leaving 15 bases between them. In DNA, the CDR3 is TGCGCCAGCAGCCAAGATTGGAGGGCAATCAGCTCCTACAATGAGCAGTTCTTC. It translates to CASSQDWRAISSYNEQFF.

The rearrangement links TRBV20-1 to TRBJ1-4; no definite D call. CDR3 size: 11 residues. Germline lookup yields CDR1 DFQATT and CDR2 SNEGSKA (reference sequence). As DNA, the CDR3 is TGCAGCACGGCGGATAATGAAAAACTGTTTTTT. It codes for CSTADNEKLFF.

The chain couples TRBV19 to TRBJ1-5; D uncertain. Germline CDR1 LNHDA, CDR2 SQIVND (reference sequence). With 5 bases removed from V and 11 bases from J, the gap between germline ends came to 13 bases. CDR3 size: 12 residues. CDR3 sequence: CASSWLGEAQHF. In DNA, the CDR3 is TGTGCCAGTAGTTGGTTGGGAGAAGCCCAGCATTTT.

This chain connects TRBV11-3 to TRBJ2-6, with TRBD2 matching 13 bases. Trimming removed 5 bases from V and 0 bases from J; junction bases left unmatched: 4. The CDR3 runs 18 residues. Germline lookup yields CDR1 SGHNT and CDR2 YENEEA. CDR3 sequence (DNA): TGTGCCAGCAGCCACAGACTAGCGGGGGGCTCTGGGGCCAACGTCCTGACTTTC. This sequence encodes CASSHRLAGGSGANVLTF.

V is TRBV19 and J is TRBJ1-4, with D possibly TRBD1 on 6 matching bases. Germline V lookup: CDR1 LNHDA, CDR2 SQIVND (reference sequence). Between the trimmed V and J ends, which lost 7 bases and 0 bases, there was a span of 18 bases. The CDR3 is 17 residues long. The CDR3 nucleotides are TGTGCCAGTACTCAACAGGGTTTGGTCGCAACTAATGAAAAACTGTTTTTT. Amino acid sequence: CASTQQGLVATNEKLFF.

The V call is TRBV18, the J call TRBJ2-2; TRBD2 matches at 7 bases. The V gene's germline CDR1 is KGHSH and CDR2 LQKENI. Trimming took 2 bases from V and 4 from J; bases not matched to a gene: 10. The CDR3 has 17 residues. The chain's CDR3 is CASSPGGRGRSTGELFF. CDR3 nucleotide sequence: TGTGCCAGCTCACCAGGCGGGAGAGGTAGAAGCACCGGGGAGCTGTTTTTT.